Here is one T cell receptor (beta chain) with its context. Its antigen is still unknown. The data were obtained in a study of OX40 agonist ivuxolimab in advanced cancers. Study results and limitations: Within 6 weeks, CD4+ and CD8+ blood T cells expanded clonally at 0.1 to 3.0 mg/kg.

The V and J ends lost 1 base and 0 bases respectively, with 16 bases between them. Germline lookup yields CDR1 SGHVS and CDR2 FQNEAQ. The CDR3 sequence is 17 residues long. Repertoires were generated with immunoSEQ multiplex PCR, while TCRdb's copy carries only in-frame clones and drops some. The data hold 60,000 to 75,000 clones, with about 89% observed a single time. The sequenced sample was CD4+ or CD8+ T cells sorted from blood, obtained in a trial of the OX40 agonist ivuxolimab. The chain carries TRBV7-8 and TRBJ2-7; D possibly corresponds to TRBD1 (7 bases). The receptor's source is an adult with an advanced solid tumor such as melanoma, head and neck, liver or kidney cancer. The CDR3 sequence: CASSLEAGGLLSYEQYF. The CDR3 DNA sequence: TGTGCCAGCAGCTTAGAAGCAGGGGGACTCCTCTCCTACGAGCAGTACTTC.